The 32 T cell receptor beta chains listed next were all sequenced from one sample in a study of CD8 T cells in ankylosing spondylitis. TCRdb reprocessed the 5' RACE reads via MiXCR and lists one record per CDR3 protein. The sample has about 240,000 distinct CDR3 sequences; over 8.5% are singletons. Sequencing was done on a sample of blood, either unsorted or a sorted T cell fraction (not recorded which). The receptor source for this set is a male donor with ankylosing spondylitis or in good health (not recorded which).

Many counts were recorded for this clonotype. The chain recombines TRBV20-1 with TRBJ1-3; no clear D gene. Germline V CDR1 and CDR2: DFQATT, SNEGSKA (reference sequence). The V end lost 6 bases, the J end lost 0 bases, and 18 bases lay between the germline ends. The CDR3 contains 16 residues. CDR3 coding DNA: TGCAGTGCCTTAGAGGGCGGATCAAGCTCTGGAAACACCATATATTTT. Amino acid sequence: CSALEGGSSSGNTIYF.

Many counts were recorded for this clonotype. CDR3 loop: CASRPQGQITDTQYF. The CDR3 DNA follows: TGTGCCAGCAGACCACAAGGACAGATTACAGATACGCAGTATTTT. V is TRBV7-2 and J is TRBJ2-3, with D perhaps matching TRBD1 (6 bases). The V gene's germline CDR1 is SGHTA and CDR2 FQGNSA. This CDR3 has 15 residues. Trimming stripped 6 bases from V and 3 bases from J, with 16 bases between.

Many counts were recorded for this clonotype. This chain joins TRBV4-3 and TRBJ2-1; TRBD2 might be the D (5 bases). Germline V gene lookup returns CDR1 LGHNA and CDR2 YSLEER. The CDR3 runs to 18 residues. V lost 2 bases and J lost 3, with 20 bases in between. In nucleotides, the CDR3 is TGCGCCAGCAGCCAAACCCCGGTCGGCGGGCCCCTCTACAATGAGCAGTTCTTC. Translated, it gives CASSQTPVGGPLYNEQFF.

The chain carries TRBV7-8 and TRBJ2-2; the D gene is possibly TRBD2 (6 bases). There are 13 residues in the CDR3. Trimming removed 6 bases at V and 8 bases at J, with 13 bases between. Germline V gene lookup returns CDR1 SGHVS and CDR2 FQNEAQ. CDR3 in amino acids: CASRQDYFGELFF. Written as DNA, the CDR3 is TGTGCCAGCAGGCAGGACTATTTTGGGGAGCTGTTTTTT. Looking up the rest from reference TRBV7-8 and TRBJ2-2 gives the full variable domain: GAGVSQSPRYKVAKRGQDVALRCDPISGHVSLFWYQQALGQGPEFLTYFQNEAQLDKSGLPSDRFFAERPEGSVSTLKIQRTQQEDSAVYLCASRQDYFGELFFGEGSRLTVL.

This clonotype was counted at least ten times. V and J are TRBV29-1 and TRBJ2-7; TRBD2 might be the D (6 bases). This CDR3 has 11 amino acids. V dropped 6 bases and J dropped 5 bases, with 11 bases sitting between them. The germline V gene encodes CDR1 SQVTM and CDR2 ANQGSEA. The CDR3 is CSVRGRNEQYF. CDR3 DNA sequence: TGCAGCGTGCGGGGTAGGAACGAGCAGTACTTC.

V usage is TRBV5-1 and J usage is TRBJ1-2, with D tentatively TRBD1 (5 bases). The CDR3 runs to 13 residues. Germline CDR1 is SGHRS and CDR2 is YFSETQ. V gave up 5 bases and J gave up 8 bases, with 16 bases separating them. The CDR3 bases are TGCGCCAGCAGGCCGTCCGACAGCGAGGGCTACACCTTC. Amino acids: CASRPSDSEGYTF.

Many counts were recorded for this clonotype. The chain uses TRBV5-1 and TRBJ1-4, with 7 bases that match TRBD1. This CDR3 is built from 15 residues. Unmatched junction bases numbered 9, after V lost 3 bases and J lost 7 bases. Germline V gene lookup returns CDR1 SGHRS and CDR2 YFSETQ. The DNA for the CDR3 is TGCGCCAGCAGCTCCCGACAGGGCGCAGCTGAAAAACTGTTTTTT. It translates to CASSSRQGAAEKLFF.

This clonotype was seen at least ten times. V usage is TRBV7-8 and J usage is TRBJ2-7; TRBD2 agrees at 13 bases. Per germline, CDR1 SGHVS and CDR2 FQNEAQ. The CDR3 extends over 16 amino acids. The ends lost 3 bases at V and 2 bases at J; junction bases unmatched: 4. This CDR3 is CASSFGTSGVAYEQYF. The CDR3, as DNA: TGTGCCAGCAGCTTTGGGACTAGCGGGGTTGCCTACGAGCAGTACTTC.

This clonotype showed up just a few times. J is TRBJ1-2 and V is TRBV5-6; D perhaps matches TRBD1 (6 bases). Deletions cut 5 bases from V and 5 bases from J, with 16 bases between. This CDR3 comprises 14 residues. The germline CDR1 and CDR2 sequences are SGHDT and YYEEEE. The DNA for the CDR3 is TGTGCCAGCAGGTATATAGGGGGTCGGTATGGCTACACCTTC. Protein: CASRYIGGRYGYTF.

The sample holds many counts of this clonotype. The V call is TRBV11-3, the J call TRBJ2-1; the D call may be TRBD1 or TRBD2 (6 bases each). This CDR3 is 15 amino acids long. Germline-derived CDR1 and CDR2 are SGHNT and YENEEA. The germline V and J ends were trimmed by 5 bases and 8 bases, with 19 bases remaining between them. CDR3 nucleotide sequence: TGTGCCAGCAGCCCACACCCCAGGGGAGGTGATGAGCAGTTCTTC. Protein: CASSPHPRGGDEQFF.

This clonotype has at least ten counts. The chain carries TRBV3-1 and TRBJ2-3; D is uncertain. Per germline, CDR1 LGHDT and CDR2 YNNKEL (reference sequence). The V and J ends lost 1 base and 2 bases respectively, with 7 bases between them. CDR3 length: 14 residues. The CDR3: CASSQGLSTDTQYF. For the CDR3, the DNA is TGTGCCAGCAGCCAAGGACTTTCCACAGATACGCAGTATTTT.

This clonotype was counted ten times or more. The CDR3 DNA sequence: TGTGCCAGCAGCCAAGAACCGGGAGACGTGAATGAGCAGTTCTTC. Protein: CASSQEPGDVNEQFF. The chain recombines TRBV3-1 with TRBJ2-1; possibly TRBD2 for D (6 bases). The germline CDR1 and CDR2 sequences are LGHDT and YNNKEL (reference sequence). V gave up 0 bases and J gave up 7 bases, with 13 bases separating them. The CDR3 covers 15 residues.

Many counts were recorded for this clonotype. This chain uses TRBV20-1 with TRBJ2-3; TRBD2 aligns across 11 bases. The CDR3 covers 14 residues. Trimming cost V 3 bases and J 6 bases; bases outside gene matches: 5. Looked up from germline, CDR1 is DFQATT and CDR2 is SNEGSKA (reference sequence). This CDR3 is CSARVTSGTDTQYF. As DNA, the CDR3 is TGCAGTGCTAGGGTGACTAGCGGGACGGATACGCAGTATTTT.

This clonotype was seen ten or more times. The V call is TRBV24-1, the J call TRBJ1-5; 10 positions agree with TRBD1. This CDR3 region has 16 residues. V was clipped by 0 bases and J by 7 bases; unmatched bases: 5. Germline CDR1 reads KGHDR; CDR2 reads SFDVKD. CDR3 in amino acids: CATSDLGTGVSQPQHF. As DNA, the CDR3 is TGTGCCACCAGTGATTTGGGGACAGGGGTCAGCCAGCCCCAGCATTTT.

This clonotype was observed at least ten times. The rearrangement links TRBV30 to TRBJ2-1, with D unresolved. V was clipped by 3 bases and J by 12 bases, with 18 bases between them. The CDR3 contains 13 residues. In germline, CDR1 is GTSNPN, CDR2 SVGIG (reference sequence). Here the CDR3 reads CAWRQPPQLGQFF. CDR3 in DNA: TGTGCCTGGAGACAACCCCCTCAGCTGGGGCAGTTCTTC.

This clonotype appeared many times. The J gene is TRBJ2-1, the V gene TRBV7-9; perhaps TRBD2 as D (5 bases). V dropped 5 bases and J dropped 4 bases, with 15 bases sitting between them. Germline CDR1 and CDR2: SEHNR and FQNEAQ (reference sequence). The CDR3 sequence is 15 residues long. The CDR3 is CASSPDAGLYNEQFF. CDR3 sequence (DNA): TGTGCCAGCAGCCCCGACGCCGGACTTTACAATGAGCAGTTCTTC.

The chain couples TRBV6-5 to TRBJ2-5; D call uncertain. This CDR3 region has 15 residues. Trimming cost V 3 bases and J 2 bases, with 13 bases left between them. The germline V gene has CDR1 MNHEY and CDR2 SVGAGI. CDR3 sequence reads: CASSYRAVTQETQYF. DNA of the CDR3: TGTGCCAGCAGTTATAGGGCCGTCACACAAGAGACCCAGTACTTC.

This clonotype was seen many times. The V call is TRBV7-2, the J call TRBJ1-1; 7 positions agree with TRBD1. CDR1 is SGHTA, CDR2 FQGNSA, per germline. V shed 3 bases, J shed 8 bases, and the junction held 3 bases outside the gene matches. This CDR3 spans 12 amino acids. CDR3 in amino acids: CASSLGQKEAFF. Here the CDR3 DNA reads TGTGCCAGCAGCTTGGGACAGAAAGAAGCTTTCTTT.

This clonotype was detected many times. The chain has TRBV20-1 and TRBJ1-1; D is possibly TRBD1 (5 bases). The germline V and J ends were trimmed by 6 bases and 1 base, with 18 bases remaining between them. There are 15 residues in the CDR3. CDR1 is DFQATT, CDR2 SNEGSKA, per germline (reference sequence). CDR3 residues: CSARSREGPNTEAFF. CDR3 coding DNA: TGCAGTGCGAGGAGCCGTGAGGGGCCGAACACTGAAGCTTTCTTT.

Details on this clonotype: A much bigger clone sits one base away, suggesting this may be a read error. The rearrangement uses TRBV7-9 and TRBJ2-1, with 9 bases identical to TRBD2. The CDR3 totals 17 residues. Germline-derived CDR1 and CDR2 are SEHNR and FQNEAQ (reference sequence). J gave up 5 bases and V 0 bases, and 8 bases lay outside the gene matches. This chain's CDR3 is CASSLARLAGRDNEQFF. CDR3 sequence (DNA): TGTGCCAGCAGCTTAGCGCGTCTAGCGGGGCGGGACAATGAGCAGTTCTTC.

Ten or more counts support this clonotype. This rearrangement joins TRBV7-2 to TRBJ2-1; D is perhaps TRBD2 (6 bases). Germline-derived CDR1 and CDR2 are SGHTA and FQGNSA. The CDR3 covers 15 residues. V lost 3 bases, J lost 4 bases, and 13 bases lay in between. Here the CDR3 reads CASSFTGGSYNEQFF. The CDR3 coding sequence is TGTGCCAGCAGCTTCACCGGGGGTTCTTACAATGAGCAGTTCTTC.

This clonotype was detected many times. J is TRBJ1-2 and V is TRBV7-2; D unclear. Germline assignment: CDR1 SGHTA and CDR2 FQGNSA. Trimming removed 5 bases from V and 4 bases from J, with 14 bases in between. The length of the CDR3 is 14 residues. DNA for the CDR3: TGTGCCAGCAGCCCGTCGAGAGGGATCTATGGCTACACCTTC. Translating it yields CASSPSRGIYGYTF.

This clonotype occurred many times. This sequence joins TRBV20-1 and TRBJ2-1; D not certain. The germline CDR1 and CDR2 sequences are DFQATT and SNEGSKA (reference sequence). Trimming took off 3 bases at V and 9 bases at J, with 18 bases between the two ends. This CDR3 has 14 residues. Here the CDR3 DNA reads TGCAGTGCTAGGATCAAAGTTCCGACGAGTGAGCAGTTCTTC. This sequence encodes CSARIKVPTSEQFF.

This clonotype was recorded many times. This rearrangement joins TRBV6-5 to TRBJ1-5, with D maybe TRBD1 (5 bases). The CDR3 has 15 amino acids. Trimming shortened V by 2 bases and J by 3 bases, and 11 bases separated the two germline ends. CDR1 and CDR2 from the germline V gene are MNHEY and SVGAGI. This CDR3 reads CASSYGTDHNQPQHF. DNA of the CDR3: TGTGCCAGCAGTTACGGGACGGATCACAATCAGCCCCAGCATTTT.

This clonotype was counted many times. The genes are TRBV20-1 and TRBJ2-2; D remains unclear. Germline CDR1 and CDR2: DFQATT and SNEGSKA (reference sequence). This CDR3 spans 13 amino acids. V was pared by 5 bases and J by 0 bases, with 7 bases between. The CDR3 nucleotides are TGCAGTGCTTCGGAACCGAACACCGGGGAGCTGTTTTTT. This codes for CSASEPNTGELFF.

CDR3 protein: CSVDPSTGAEMNTEAFF. The CDR3 DNA is TGCAGCGTCGATCCTTCGACAGGGGCAGAGATGAACACTGAAGCTTTCTTT. This rearrangement joins TRBV29-1 to TRBJ1-1; 8 nucleotides align to TRBD1. Germline CDR1 and CDR2: SQVTM and ANQGSEA. This CDR3 comprises 17 residues. J was trimmed by 0 bases and V by 6 bases; bases with no gene match: 15.

In this sample, this clonotype turned up many times. This sequence joins TRBV5-1 and TRBJ2-2; D is uncertain. V gave up 7 bases and J gave up 6 bases, with 7 bases separating them. Germline loops: CDR1 SGHRS, CDR2 YFSETQ. The length of the CDR3 is 11 residues. CDR3 region: CASAQAGELFF. The DNA for the CDR3 is TGCGCCAGCGCCCAAGCCGGGGAGCTGTTTTTT.

This clonotype was seen ten or more times. V and J are TRBV20-1 and TRBJ1-6, with D perhaps TRBD1 (6 bases). CDR3 length: 17 amino acids. V was shortened by 3 bases and J by 0 bases, with 15 bases between the two germline ends. Looked up from germline, CDR1 is DFQATT and CDR2 is SNEGSKA (reference sequence). The CDR3 sequence: CSASRGAPSSYNSPLHF. In DNA form, the CDR3 reads TGCAGTGCTAGTAGGGGGGCCCCGAGCTCCTATAATTCACCCCTCCACTTT.

A word on this clonotype: A much larger clone differs from this one at a single base, so this may be a read error. The chain joins TRBV25-1 to TRBJ1-6, with 7 bases fitting TRBD1. The CDR3 extends over 14 amino acids. Unmatched junction bases numbered 10, after V lost 8 bases and J lost 9 bases. Germline V gives CDR1 MGHDK, CDR2 SYGVNS. For the CDR3, the DNA is TGTGCCAGCGTAGACCGGGACAGTACTTCACCCCTCCACTTT. This codes for CASVDRDSTSPLHF.

This clonotype appeared a few times. The chain joins TRBV2 to TRBJ2-3, with D perhaps matching TRBD1 (6 bases). The germline V gene encodes CDR1 SNHLY and CDR2 FYNNEI. The CDR3 totals 15 residues. Between the trimmed V and J ends, which lost 4 bases and 4 bases, there was a span of 15 bases. The CDR3 sequence: CASSGQVAGADTQYF. The DNA for the CDR3 is TGTGCCAGCAGTGGACAGGTCGCGGGTGCAGATACGCAGTATTTT.

At least ten counts were recorded for this clonotype. The chain has TRBV7-9 and TRBJ2-2; the match to TRBD1 covers 8 bases. This CDR3 contains 15 residues. The V gene end was trimmed by 5 bases and the J gene end by 6 bases; junction bases not matched to a gene: 8. Germline assignment: CDR1 SEHNR and CDR2 FQNEAQ (reference sequence). The CDR3 loop is CASSLGQGTAGELFF. The CDR3 DNA sequence: TGTGCCAGCAGCCTTGGACAGGGAACGGCCGGGGAGCTGTTTTTT.

This clonotype was detected ten times or more. The J gene is TRBJ2-2, the V gene TRBV12-3 or TRBV12-4; TRBD1 matches 7 bases. CDR3 length: 15 residues. V dropped 4 bases and J dropped 5; count of bases not matched to a gene: 7. The CDR3 protein is CASSSRQGITGELFF. CDR3 DNA sequence: TGTGCCAGCAGTTCTCGACAGGGTATTACCGGGGAGCTGTTTTTT.